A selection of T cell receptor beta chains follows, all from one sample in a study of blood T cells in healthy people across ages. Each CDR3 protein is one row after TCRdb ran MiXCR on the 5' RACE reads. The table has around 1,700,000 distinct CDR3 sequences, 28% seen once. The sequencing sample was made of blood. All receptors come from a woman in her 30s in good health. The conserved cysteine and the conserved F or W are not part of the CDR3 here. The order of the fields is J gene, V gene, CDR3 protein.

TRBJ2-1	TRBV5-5	ASSLVGTSYEQF
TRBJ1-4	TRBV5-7	ASSPTGDGEKLF
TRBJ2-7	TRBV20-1	SAFLAGITYEQY
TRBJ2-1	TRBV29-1	SVVKVGHEQF
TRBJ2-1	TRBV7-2	ASSLGGVKMNEQF
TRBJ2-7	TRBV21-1	ASSKVVGFYEQY
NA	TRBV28	ASRPLAGGTYEQY
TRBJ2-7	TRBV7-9	ASSLGEFGGGAYEQY
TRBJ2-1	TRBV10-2	ASTAPSGLPF
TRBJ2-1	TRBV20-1	SASCGAVDEQF
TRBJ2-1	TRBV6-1	ASSEAWDGEQF
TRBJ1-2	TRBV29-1	SVVDGLSGGYT